This T cell receptor (beta chain) was sequenced in a study of technical replicates of blood from several donors. This CDR3 has 17 residues. Produced via immunoSEQ multiplex PCR; TCRdb's table is partial and in-frame only. The sample holds roughly 14,000 clones, over 75% seen once. The chain uses TRBV21-1 and TRBJ2-7; the table calls TRBD2, which could not be checked here. TRBV21-1 is a documented pseudogene. The sequencing sample was made of PBMCs. The sequence came from a human donor in good health. CDR3 in DNA: TGTGCCAGCAGCAAAAGGAGGGGCAGAGCCATCTCCTACGAGCAGTACTTC. As protein: CASSKRRGRAISYEQYF.